A single sample is the source of the 25 T cell receptor beta chains below, sequenced in a study of blood T cell repertoires in COVID-19. The table came from immunoSEQ multiplex PCR; TCRdb's copy has only in-frame clones and leaves some out. Here the sample spans 56,000 or so clones, 84% being singletons. Sequencing input: peripheral blood. The receptors stem from a man aged 45 to 65 with acute or convalescent COVID-19.

The chain has TRBV7-6 and TRBJ2-1; 7 positions match TRBD1. Germline CDR1 is SGHVS and CDR2 is FNYEAQ. The CDR3 runs to 16 residues. With V trimmed by 4 bases and J by 8 bases, 14 bases remained unmatched. CDR3 protein: CASSSPGYRGSDEQFF. CDR3 sequence (DNA): TGTGCCAGCAGCTCCCCAGGGTACAGGGGATCGGATGAGCAGTTCTTC.

The rearrangement links TRBV11-2 to TRBJ1-2; D remains ambiguous. Per the germline V gene, CDR1 is SGHAT and CDR2 is FQNNGV. The CDR3 loop spans 13 amino acids. The ends were cut back, 5 bases at V and 8 bases at J, with 15 bases in the middle. This CDR3 is CASSGEGHGGYTF. The DNA for the CDR3 is TGTGCCAGCAGCGGCGAGGGTCACGGGGGCTACACCTTC. Full variable domain (outside the CDR3, taken from reference TRBV11-2 and TRBJ1-2): EAGVAQSPRYKIIEKRQSVAFWCNPISGHATLYWYQQILGQGPKLLIQFQNNGVVDDSQLPKDRFSAERLKGVDSTLKIQPAKLEDSAVYLCASSGEGHGGYTFGSGTRLTVV.

The chain joins TRBV2 to TRBJ2-7; 8 bases are shared with TRBD2. This CDR3 contains 15 residues. The germline gives CDR1 SNHLY, CDR2 FYNNEI. J gave up 3 bases and V 6 bases, and 10 bases lay outside the gene matches. The CDR3 loop reads CASSLNKRGSYEQYF. For the CDR3, the DNA is TGTGCCAGCAGCCTCAATAAGCGGGGGAGCTACGAGCAGTACTTC.

V gene TRBV30 combines with J gene TRBJ1-1; D remains ambiguous. The CDR3 runs 15 residues. Between the trimmed V and J ends, which lost 1 base and 8 bases, there was a span of 20 bases. Germline CDR1 GTSNPN, CDR2 SVGIG (reference sequence). The CDR3 spells CAWSEQWVLMREAFF. As DNA, the CDR3 is TGTGCCTGGAGTGAACAGTGGGTCCTCATGCGCGAAGCTTTCTTT. The whole variable domain, filled in from reference TRBV30 and TRBJ1-1, reads SQTIHQWPATLVQPVGSPLSLECTVEGTSNPNLYWYRQAAGRGLQLLFYSVGIGQISSEVPQNLSASRPQDRQFILSSKKLLLSDSGFYLCAWSEQWVLMREAFFGQGTRLTVV.

V is TRBV7-6 and J is TRBJ2-5, with 9 bases that match TRBD2. Germline values: CDR1 SGHVS, CDR2 FNYEAQ. There are 16 residues in the CDR3. The ends lost 1 base at V and 5 bases at J; junction bases unmatched: 8. DNA for the CDR3: TGTGCCAGCAGCTTAGGTCTAGCGGGGCCCGGCGAGACCCAGTACTTC. As protein: CASSLGLAGPGETQYF.

The chain joins TRBV14 to TRBJ1-3; maybe TRBD1 (5 bases). The CDR3 is made up of 17 amino acids. CDR1 is SGHDN, CDR2 FVKESK, per germline. V was clipped by 4 bases and J by 4 bases, with 20 bases between them. The CDR3: CASSLGLAGGLGNTIYF. CDR3 DNA: TGTGCCAGCAGCCTGGGTCTGGCTGGGGGACTCGGAAACACCATATATTTT.

The chain employs TRBV30 and TRBJ1-3; 8 bases map to TRBD1. V trimming: 4 bases; J trimming: 8 bases; junction bases outside the gene matches: 7. The germline V gene encodes CDR1 GTSNPN and CDR2 SVGIG (reference sequence). This CDR3 has 13 amino acids. The CDR3 DNA follows: TGTGCCTGGACCCAGGGGGCCTGGGACACCATATATTTT. Translating gives CAWTQGAWDTIYF.

This chain connects TRBV3-1 (or the pseudogene TRBV3-2) to TRBJ2-7; the match to TRBD1 covers 10 bases. Germline CDR1 reads LGHDT; CDR2 reads YNNKEL (reference sequence). CDR3 length: 15 residues. V dropped 3 bases and J dropped 7; count of bases not matched to a gene: 9. The CDR3 reads CASSQDRGRTREQYF. The CDR3 region has the DNA TGTGCCAGCAGCCAGGACAGGGGGAGAACTCGGGAGCAGTACTTC.

The rearrangement joins TRBV6-2 or TRBV6-3 to TRBJ2-7; D is perhaps TRBD1 (5 bases). Germline V gene lookup returns CDR1 MNHEY and CDR2 SVGEGT. V gave up 3 bases and J gave up 7 bases, with 13 bases separating them. The CDR3 runs to 13 residues. Written as DNA, the CDR3 is TGTGCCAGCAGTTATAAAGGGGATACTGAGCAGTACTTC. Translating it yields CASSYKGDTEQYF.

The chain uses TRBV24-1 and TRBJ2-5; 10 bases match TRBD1. From germline, CDR1 is KGHDR and CDR2 SFDVKD. V lost 9 bases to trimming and J lost 3 bases; unmatched junction nucleotides: 9. This CDR3 has 15 residues. CDR3 coding DNA: TGTGCCACCGGCCCCAGGACAGGGGGAGAAGAGACCCAGTACTTC. Amino acid sequence: CATGPRTGGEETQYF.

This clone was found a few times. The chain recombines TRBV7-9 with TRBJ1-5; D is unresolved. Trimming shortened V by 5 bases and J by 6 bases, and 14 bases separated the two germline ends. This CDR3 has 14 amino acids. The germline CDR1 and CDR2 sequences are SEHNR and FQNEAQ (reference sequence). The CDR3 bases are TGTGCCAGCAGCCGTCCGGGAGGAGGTCAGCCCCAGCATTTT. Translated, it gives CASSRPGGGQPQHF.

The rearrangement joins TRBV2 to TRBJ1-2, with TRBD1 as a possible D gene (5 bases). There are 12 residues in the CDR3. The germline V gene has CDR1 SNHLY and CDR2 FYNNEI. V lost 4 bases, J lost 4 bases, and 7 bases lay in between. In nucleotides, the CDR3 is TGTGCCAGCAGTGTTACAGGCTATGGCTACACCTTC. Its protein product is CASSVTGYGYTF. Full variable domain (missing parts from reference TRBV2 and TRBJ1-2): EPEVTQTPSHQVTQMGQEVILRCVPISNHLYFYWYRQILGQKVEFLVSFYNNEISEKSEIFDDQFSVERPDGSNFTLKIRSTKLEDSAMYFCASSVTGYGYTFGSGTRLTVV.

The J gene is TRBJ2-1, the V gene TRBV5-1; 7 bases are a match to TRBD1. CDR1 and CDR2 (germline): SGHRS, YFSETQ. The CDR3 contains 19 residues. The ends lost 3 bases at V and 6 bases at J; junction bases unmatched: 21. CDR3 protein: CASSSPLSTTGSPLNEQFF. The DNA of the CDR3 is TGCGCCAGCAGCTCTCCCCTTTCAACGACAGGGTCCCCGCTCAATGAGCAGTTCTTC.

V and J are TRBV10-1 and TRBJ2-1; 9 bases fit TRBD1. This CDR3 is 14 amino acids long. The germline V gene encodes CDR1 WNHNN and CDR2 SYGVQD (reference sequence). V gave up 8 bases and J gave up 5 bases; unmatched junction bases: 7. As DNA, the CDR3 is TGCGCCAGCGGAGGGACAGGGCAAAACAATGAGCAGTTCTTC. As protein: CASGGTGQNNEQFF.

The chain carries TRBV29-1 and TRBJ1-1; maybe TRBD1 (5 bases). Germline V gene lookup returns CDR1 SQVTM and CDR2 ANQGSEA. V shed 0 bases and J shed 10 bases, with 15 bases lying between them. The CDR3 has 13 amino acids. CDR3 bases: TGCAGCGTTGAAGATTTGGAAACAGGAATAGCTTTCTTT. Translation gives CSVEDLETGIAFF. Together with reference TRBV29-1 and TRBJ1-1, the CDR3 gives the full variable domain: SAVISQKPSRDICQRGTSLTIQCQVDSQVTMMFWYRQQPGQSLTLIATANQGSEATYESGFVIDKFPISRPNLTFSTLTVSNMSPEDSSIYLCSVEDLETGIAFFGQGTRLTVV.

The chain links TRBV11-2 to TRBJ2-3; tentatively, D is TRBD2 (6 bases). Germline CDR1 and CDR2: SGHAT and FQNNGV. Trimming removed 5 bases from V and 0 bases from J, with 12 bases in between. This CDR3 contains 15 residues. Here the CDR3 reads CASSTGLTSTDTQYF. The CDR3 bases are TGTGCCAGCAGCACGGGACTTACTAGCACAGATACGCAGTATTTT.

The chain is built from TRBV4-1 and TRBJ2-7, with 7 bases aligning to TRBD1. CDR3 length: 14 amino acids. Germline CDR1 reads MGHRA; CDR2 reads YSYEKL. The V segment lost 5 bases and the J segment 6 bases; nucleotides outside the gene matches: 10. The CDR3 DNA follows: TGCGCCAGCAGCACACGACAGGGTTGGGGCGAGCAGTACTTC. This codes for CASSTRQGWGEQYF.

The gene calls are TRBV5-1 and TRBJ2-7, with 12 bases fitting TRBD2. Germline V gene lookup returns CDR1 SGHRS and CDR2 YFSETQ. Trimming removed 4 bases from V and 6 bases from J; junction bases left unmatched: 11. The CDR3 extends over 16 amino acids. Written as DNA, the CDR3 is TGCGCCAGCAGCCTATCCGGGACTAGCGGGTCCCGCGAGCAGTACTTC. Protein product: CASSLSGTSGSREQYF.

The J gene is TRBJ1-2, the V gene TRBV5-1; D unclear. The CDR3 is 14 residues long. The germline gives CDR1 SGHRS, CDR2 YFSETQ. Trimming cost V 2 bases and J 4 bases, with 12 bases left between them. The CDR3 protein is CASSFSYSTYGYTF. In nucleotides, the CDR3 is TGCGCCAGCAGCTTTTCCTATTCAACCTATGGCTACACCTTC.

The chain links TRBV10-1 to TRBJ2-1, with 9 bases matching TRBD1. The CDR3 loop spans 16 amino acids. Per the germline V gene, CDR1 is WNHNN and CDR2 is SYGVQD (reference sequence). Trimming at V came to 2 bases and at J to 1 base, leaving 3 bases not matched to a gene. CDR3 protein: CASSETGGRSYNEQFF. CDR3 bases: TGCGCCAGCAGTGAGACAGGGGGCCGATCCTACAATGAGCAGTTCTTC.

The chain joins TRBV5-6 to TRBJ2-2, with 9 bases identical to TRBD1. Germline loops: CDR1 SGHDT, CDR2 YYEEEE. Trimming cost V 5 bases and J 4 bases; bases outside gene matches: 9. The CDR3 loop spans 16 amino acids. CDR3 amino acids: CASRRWTGVSTGELFF. The CDR3 DNA is TGTGCCAGCAGAAGATGGACAGGGGTATCCACCGGGGAGCTGTTTTTT.

The chain has TRBV27 and TRBJ2-2; the match to TRBD2 covers 11 bases. The J segment lost 0 bases and the V segment lost 5 bases, leaving 5 bases of the junction unmatched. The CDR3 length is 17 residues. Germline CDR1 MNHEY, CDR2 SMNVEV (reference sequence). CDR3 nucleotide sequence: TGTGCCAGCAGTCCCGAGACTAGCGGGGCGAACACCGGGGAGCTGTTTTTT. Its translation: CASSPETSGANTGELFF.

This chain joins TRBV15 and TRBJ2-7, with 12 bases that match TRBD2. Trimming took 3 bases from V and 5 from J; bases not matched to a gene: 8. Looked up from germline, CDR1 is LNHNV and CDR2 is YYDKDF (reference sequence). The CDR3 has 16 residues. CDR3 nucleotides: TGTGCCACCAGCAGGGGTACTAGCGGGAGGTCTCACGAGCAGTACTTC. Its translation: CATSRGTSGRSHEQYF.

The chain employs TRBV4-2 and TRBJ2-5, with 11 bases lining up with TRBD2. Germline V lookup: CDR1 LGHNA, CDR2 YNFKEQ. CDR3 size: 17 residues. V lost 1 base and J lost 4; bases outside the gene matches: 8. The CDR3 protein is CASSQGDSGGASETQYF. As DNA, the CDR3 is TGTGCCAGCAGCCAAGGCGATAGCGGGGGGGCCTCAGAGACCCAGTACTTC.

The chain carries TRBV6-6 and TRBJ1-5; D gene uncertain. The CDR3 sequence is 16 residues long. The V end was cut by 4 bases, the J end by 1 base, with 14 bases between. The germline CDR1 and CDR2 sequences are MNHNY and SVGAGI (reference sequence). CDR3 DNA sequence: TGTGCCAGCAGTTCCTTCGGGATAGGCAGCAATCAGCCCCAGCATTTT. Translated: CASSSFGIGSNQPQHF.